A selection of T cell receptor beta chains follows, all from one sample in a study of blood T cells in healthy people across ages. TCRdb independently ran MiXCR on the 5' RACE reads; one entry per CDR3 protein. Of approximately 320,000 distinct CDR3 sequences detected, about 25% appear once; the ten largest clones hold about 30%. Sequenced input: blood. All receptors derive from a woman in her 70s in good health. CDR3s include the opening cysteine and the closing phenylalanine or tryptophan. The order of the fields is clone size, V gene, CDR3 protein. Size is stated for part of the rows, as once, few or many counts, or as a class when the clone is expanded.

abundance: many; v_gene: TRBV7-2; CDR3aa: CASSRSWDSFDGYTF
abundance: few; v_gene: TRBV7-3; CDR3aa: CASSLLGAMNSPLHF
abundance: .; v_gene: TRBV7-6; CDR3aa: CASSSKASGLADTQYF
abundance: few; v_gene: TRBV18; CDR3aa: CASSPPVGRTGSYEQYF
abundance: .; v_gene: TRBV2; CDR3aa: CASSLLGTGRETQYF
abundance: many; v_gene: TRBV6-5; CDR3aa: CASSSPGVLAGGYNEQFF
abundance: few; v_gene: TRBV5-4; CDR3aa: CASSPGTSGRRYEQYF
abundance: .; v_gene: TRBV3-1; CDR3aa: CASSQGLAGGPNEQFF
abundance: .; v_gene: TRBV6-1; CDR3aa: CASRVDLGEKLFF
abundance: few; v_gene: TRBV7-2; CDR3aa: CASSFTSGSLEQYF
abundance: many; v_gene: TRBV6-2/TRBV6-3; CDR3aa: CASSRLGRAYEQYF
abundance: few; v_gene: TRBV20-1; CDR3aa: CSASLAGVVETQYF
abundance: .; v_gene: TRBV7-2; CDR3aa: CASSLDRASNQPQHF